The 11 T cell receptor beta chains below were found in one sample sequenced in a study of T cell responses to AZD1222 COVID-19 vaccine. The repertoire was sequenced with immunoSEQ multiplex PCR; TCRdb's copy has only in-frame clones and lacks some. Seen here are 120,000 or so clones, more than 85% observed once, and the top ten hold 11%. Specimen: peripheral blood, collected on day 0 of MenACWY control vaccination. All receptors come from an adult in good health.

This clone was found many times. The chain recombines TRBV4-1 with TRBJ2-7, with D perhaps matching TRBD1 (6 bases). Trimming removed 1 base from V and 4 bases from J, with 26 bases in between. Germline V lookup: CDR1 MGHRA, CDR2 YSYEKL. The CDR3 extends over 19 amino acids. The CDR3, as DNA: TGCGCCAGCAGCCAAGTCACAGGGCTCGGGGTCAAGAGAACTTACGAGCAGTACTTC. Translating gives CASSQVTGLGVKRTYEQYF.

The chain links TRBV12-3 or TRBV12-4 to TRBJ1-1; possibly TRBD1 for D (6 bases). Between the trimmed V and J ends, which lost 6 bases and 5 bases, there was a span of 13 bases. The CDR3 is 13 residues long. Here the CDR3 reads CASRGTGRTEAFF. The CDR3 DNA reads TGTGCCAGCAGGGGCACAGGGCGGACTGAAGCTTTCTTT.

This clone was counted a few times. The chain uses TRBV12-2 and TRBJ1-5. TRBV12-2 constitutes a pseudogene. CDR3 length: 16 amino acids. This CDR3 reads CASRLGSRRGPRPQHF. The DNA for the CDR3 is TGTGCAAGTCGCTTAGGGTCACGGCGAGGTCCGCGGCCCCAGCATTTT.

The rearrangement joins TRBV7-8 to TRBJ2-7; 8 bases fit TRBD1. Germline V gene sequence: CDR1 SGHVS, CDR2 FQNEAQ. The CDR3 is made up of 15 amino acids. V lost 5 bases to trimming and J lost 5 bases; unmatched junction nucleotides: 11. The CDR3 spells CASSQTGQGGDEQYF. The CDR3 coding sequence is TGTGCCAGCAGCCAGACTGGACAGGGAGGTGACGAGCAGTACTTC.

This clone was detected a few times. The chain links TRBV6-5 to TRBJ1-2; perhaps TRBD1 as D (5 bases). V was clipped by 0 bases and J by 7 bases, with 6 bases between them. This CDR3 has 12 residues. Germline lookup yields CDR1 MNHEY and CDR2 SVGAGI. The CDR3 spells CASSYSGGGYTF. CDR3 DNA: TGTGCCAGCAGTTACTCCGGGGGTGGCTACACCTTC.

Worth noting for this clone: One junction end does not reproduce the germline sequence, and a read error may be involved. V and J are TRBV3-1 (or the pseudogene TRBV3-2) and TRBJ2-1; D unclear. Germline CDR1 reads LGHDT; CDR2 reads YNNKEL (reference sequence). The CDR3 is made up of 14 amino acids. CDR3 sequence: CVSSQAESYNEQFF. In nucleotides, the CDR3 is TGTGTCAGCAGCCAGGCGGAATCCTACAATGAGCAGTTCTTC.

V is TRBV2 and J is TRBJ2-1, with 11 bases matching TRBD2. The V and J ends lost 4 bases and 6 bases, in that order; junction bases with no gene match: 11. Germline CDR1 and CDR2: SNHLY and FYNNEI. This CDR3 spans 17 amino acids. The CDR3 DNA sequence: TGTGCCAGCAGTGCCCGGACTAGCGGGCTTCCACCCAATGAGCAGTTCTTC. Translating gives CASSARTSGLPPNEQFF.

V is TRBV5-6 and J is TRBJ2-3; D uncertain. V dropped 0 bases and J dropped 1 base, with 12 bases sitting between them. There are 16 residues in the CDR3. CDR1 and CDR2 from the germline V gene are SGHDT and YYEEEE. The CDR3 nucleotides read TGTGCCAGCAGCTTGGCCGGTGGGGTGCGCACAGATACGCAGTATTTT. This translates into CASSLAGGVRTDTQYF.

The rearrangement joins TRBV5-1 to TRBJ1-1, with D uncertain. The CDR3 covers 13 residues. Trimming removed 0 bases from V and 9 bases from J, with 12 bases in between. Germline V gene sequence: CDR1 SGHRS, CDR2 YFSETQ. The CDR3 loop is CASSLETSRQAFF. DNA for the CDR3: TGCGCCAGCAGCTTGGAGACATCCAGGCAAGCTTTCTTT.

This chain's CDR3 is CASSLIRSNYNEQFF. CDR3 DNA sequence: TGTGCCAGCAGCTTAATCCGCTCCAATTACAATGAGCAGTTCTTC. V is TRBV7-3 and J is TRBJ2-1; no definite D call. V was shortened by 1 base and J by 4 bases, with 11 bases between the two germline ends. Germline values: CDR1 SGHTA, CDR2 FQGTGA. The CDR3 totals 15 residues.

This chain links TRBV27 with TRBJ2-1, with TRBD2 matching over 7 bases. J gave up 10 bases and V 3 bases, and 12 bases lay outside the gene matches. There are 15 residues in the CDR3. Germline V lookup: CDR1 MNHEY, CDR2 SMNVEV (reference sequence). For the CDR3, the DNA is TGTGCCAGCAGTTTGTCCGGGACTACAAATTTGGAGCAGTTCTTC. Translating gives CASSLSGTTNLEQFF.